This entry lists 16 T cell receptor beta chains sequenced from one sample in a study of response to subunit inactivated influenza vaccine. Each CDR3 protein gets one entry after TCRdb re-called the RT-PCR reads with MiXCR. Counted here are a few hundred thousand distinct CDR3 sequences, about a fifth occurring once; the ten biggest clones make up roughly a tenth. Source: PBMCs from blood, taken approximately 22 months after vaccination. The receptors come from a man between 50 and 75 years old who received an inactivated influenza vaccine.

The rearrangement links TRBV5-5 to TRBJ1-2; perhaps TRBD1 as D (5 bases). The V end was cut by 0 bases, the J end by 4 bases, with 13 bases between. Germline CDR1 and CDR2: SGHKS and YYEKEE (reference sequence). The CDR3 has 15 residues. The CDR3 DNA sequence: TGTGCCAGCAGCTTGGGAGACAGCCGGAGCTATGGCTACACCTTC. It encodes CASSLGDSRSYGYTF.

The sample holds many counts of this clonotype. V gene TRBV5-4 combines with J gene TRBJ1-6; 7 bases align to TRBD1. Germline V gene lookup returns CDR1 SGHNT and CDR2 YYREEE (reference sequence). The CDR3 spans 15 residues. V shed 4 bases and J 9 bases; nucleotides not matched to a gene: 10. The CDR3 loop reads CASSLQTGATSPLHF. The CDR3 nucleotides are TGTGCCAGCAGCCTCCAAACAGGGGCCACTTCACCCCTCCACTTT.

This clonotype has more than one count but fewer than ten. The CDR3 loop is CAWSVGVFRETQYF. Written as DNA, the CDR3 is TGTGCCTGGAGTGTGGGTGTGTTCCGAGAGACCCAGTACTTC. V gene TRBV30 combines with J gene TRBJ2-5; the D is unclear. The germline CDR1 and CDR2 sequences are GTSNPN and SVGIG (reference sequence). The CDR3 covers 14 residues. V gave up 0 bases and J gave up 4 bases, with 12 bases separating them.

This clonotype has a handful of counts. The J gene is TRBJ1-4, the V gene TRBV21-1; TRBD1 is the table's D call and was not checked against the DNA. TRBV21-1 is a documented pseudogene. The CDR3 loop spans 17 amino acids. This chain's CDR3 is CASSKILWPQTDEKLFF. The CDR3 bases are TGTGCCAGCAGCAAAATCCTATGGCCCCAGACTGACGAAAAACTGTTTTTT.

This clonotype was seen just once. The rearrangement links TRBV6-2 or TRBV6-3 to TRBJ2-7; D is tentatively TRBD1 or TRBD2 (5 bases each). This CDR3 is built from 14 residues. V was pared by 4 bases and J by 3 bases, with 13 bases between. Germline V gene lookup returns CDR1 MNHEY and CDR2 SVGEGT. In DNA form, the CDR3 reads TGTGCCAGCAGTTCCGGGGACCGATTCTACGAGCAGTACTTC. It specifies CASSSGDRFYEQYF.

This clonotype was seen repeatedly, ten times or more. The chain has TRBV10-3 and TRBJ1-3; 9 bases agree with TRBD1. Germline V gene data show CDR1 as ENHRY and CDR2 as SYGVKD. J lost 4 bases, V lost 6 bases, and 4 bases had no gene match. The CDR3 is 14 residues long. CDR3 loop: CAIRGQGLGNTIYF. The DNA for the CDR3 is TGTGCCATCAGAGGACAGGGGTTGGGAAACACCATATATTTT.

This sequence joins TRBV11-2 and TRBJ1-5; D remains ambiguous. The germline CDR1 and CDR2 sequences are SGHAT and FQNNGV. Between the trimmed V and J ends, which lost 5 bases and 7 bases, there was a span of 12 bases. The CDR3 loop spans 13 amino acids. CDR3 DNA sequence: TGTGCCAGCAGCAAAGACGCTTTCCAGCCCCAGCATTTT. It yields the protein CASSKDAFQPQHF.

J is TRBJ2-1 and V is TRBV4-3, with 7 bases lining up with TRBD2. This CDR3 comprises 13 residues. The germline CDR1 and CDR2 sequences are LGHNA and YSLEER. V lost 1 base and J lost 9; bases outside the gene matches: 3. The chain's CDR3 is CASSQGGGGEQFF. Here the CDR3 DNA reads TGCGCCAGCAGCCAAGGTGGCGGGGGTGAGCAGTTCTTC.

The chain combines TRBV11-2 with TRBJ2-1; no definite D call. The CDR3 is 12 amino acids. The germline V gene encodes CDR1 SGHAT and CDR2 FQNNGV. Trimming removed 3 bases at V and 4 bases at J, with 4 bases between. CDR3 bases: TGTGCCAGCAGCTTTCAATACAATGAGCAGTTCTTC. Its protein product is CASSFQYNEQFF.

This clonotype came up a few times. V gene TRBV14 combines with J gene TRBJ2-1, with TRBD2 identical over 9 bases. V lost 4 bases to trimming and J lost 3 bases; unmatched junction nucleotides: 7. Germline V gene sequence: CDR1 SGHDN, CDR2 FVKESK. The CDR3 length is 16 residues. CDR3 bases: TGTGCCAGCAGCCCCCTCGGGCGGGAGGGCTACAATGAGCAGTTCTTC. The encoded protein is CASSPLGREGYNEQFF.

V gene TRBV5-1 combines with J gene TRBJ2-5, with 7 bases that match TRBD1. The CDR3 sequence is 15 residues long. The V segment lost 4 bases and the J segment 1 base; nucleotides outside the gene matches: 7. Per germline, CDR1 SGHRS and CDR2 YFSETQ. This CDR3 is CASSRSQGPQETQYF. DNA of the CDR3: TGCGCCAGCAGCCGATCACAGGGGCCCCAAGAGACCCAGTACTTC.

CDR3 coding DNA: TGTGCCAGCAGTATAAGGACCAGATCAGATACGCAGTATTTT. Its protein product is CASSIRTRSDTQYF. This chain connects TRBV12-3 or TRBV12-4 to TRBJ2-3; the D is unclear. The CDR3 spans 14 residues. The germline V and J ends were trimmed by 5 bases and 4 bases, with 13 bases remaining between them.

This clonotype has just a few counts. The CDR3 spells CASSLTGENIQYF. The CDR3 DNA sequence: TGTGCCAGCAGCTTGACAGGGGAGAACATTCAGTACTTC. The chain uses TRBV5-6 and TRBJ2-4; TRBD1 agrees at 7 bases. CDR3 length equals 13 residues. Germline trimming cut 1 base from V and 7 bases from J; bases unmatched to any gene: 2. Germline lookup yields CDR1 SGHDT and CDR2 YYEEEE. Together with reference TRBV5-6 and TRBJ2-4, the CDR3 gives the full variable domain: DAGVTQSPTHLIKTRGQQVTLRCSPKSGHDTVSWYQQALGQGPQFIFQYYEEEERQRGNFPDRFSGHQFPNYSSELNVNALLLGDSALYLCASSLTGENIQYFGAGTRLSVL.

This clonotype was picked up a small number of times. This chain joins TRBV7-8 and TRBJ1-1; the D is unclear. V lost 5 bases and J lost 4, with 14 bases in between. CDR1 SGHVS and CDR2 FQNEAQ come from the germline V gene. The CDR3 runs 14 residues. In DNA form, the CDR3 reads TGTGCCAGCAGCCGGACCGCTTTAAGCACTGAAGCTTTCTTT. Translating it yields CASSRTALSTEAFF.

This clonotype was counted a few times. The chain joins TRBV7-9 to TRBJ2-2; 8 bases line up with TRBD1. This CDR3 has 14 residues. Germline V gene data show CDR1 as SEHNR and CDR2 as FQNEAQ (reference sequence). The V segment lost 8 bases and the J segment 4 bases; nucleotides outside the gene matches: 6. The CDR3 region has the DNA TGTGCCAGCGAAATACAGGGGGGCACCGGGGAGCTGTTTTTT. It yields the protein CASEIQGGTGELFF. Supplemented by reference TRBV7-9 and TRBJ2-2, the full variable domain reads DTGVSQNPRHKITKRGQNVTFRCDPISEHNRLYWYRQTLGQGPEFLTYFQNEAQLEKSRLLSDRFSAERPKGSFSTLEIQRTEQGDSAMYLCASEIQGGTGELFFGEGSRLTVL.

The chain is built from TRBV12-3 or TRBV12-4 and TRBJ2-5; D gene uncertain. The CDR3 totals 14 residues. The ends were cut back, 5 bases at V and 7 bases at J, with 17 bases in the middle. As DNA, the CDR3 is TGTGCCAGCAGTGCGACAATTGGCCCGGGGACCCAGTACTTC. Protein product: CASSATIGPGTQYF.